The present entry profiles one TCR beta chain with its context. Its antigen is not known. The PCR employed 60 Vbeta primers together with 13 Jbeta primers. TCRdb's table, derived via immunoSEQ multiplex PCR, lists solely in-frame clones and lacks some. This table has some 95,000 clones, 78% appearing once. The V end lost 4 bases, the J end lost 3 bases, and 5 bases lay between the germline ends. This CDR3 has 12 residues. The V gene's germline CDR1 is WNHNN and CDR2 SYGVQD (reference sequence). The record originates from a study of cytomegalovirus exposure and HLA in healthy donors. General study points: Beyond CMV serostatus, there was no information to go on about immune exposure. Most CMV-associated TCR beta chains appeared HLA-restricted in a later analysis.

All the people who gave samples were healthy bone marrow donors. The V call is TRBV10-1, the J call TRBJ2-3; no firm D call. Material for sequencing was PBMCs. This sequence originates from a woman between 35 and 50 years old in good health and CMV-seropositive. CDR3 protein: CASSGETDTQYF. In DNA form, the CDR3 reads TGCGCCAGCAGTGGAGAGACAGATACGCAGTATTTT.